This TCR beta chain was sequenced for a study of brain T cells in children with intractable seizures. Notes on the study in general: HCMV serostatus was not known, and viral specificity came from CDR3 similarity only. Pre-surgery blood may have been undersampled, hiding some clones.

With respect to this clone: Its antigen remains unknown.

Assay: immunoSEQ multiplex PCR; the TCRdb copy retains only in-frame clones and omits some. The sample shows tens of thousands of clones, 80% to 95% of them seen only once. Germline CDR1 SGDLS, CDR2 YYNGEE. CDR3 size: 14 residues. V was clipped by 0 bases and J by 4 bases, with 10 bases between them. Only cases whose brain tissue showed the highest T cell transcript signatures were sequenced. At least one anti-epileptic drug was given before surgery. J is TRBJ1-2 and V is TRBV9; D is unclear. Sequenced here: peripheral blood, sampled at surgery. The sequence came from a girl aged 2 to 9 with tuberous sclerosis and intractable seizures. DNA of the CDR3: TGTGCCAGCAGCGTAGCACGAGAGTCCTATGGCTACACCTTC. The encoded protein is CASSVARESYGYTF.